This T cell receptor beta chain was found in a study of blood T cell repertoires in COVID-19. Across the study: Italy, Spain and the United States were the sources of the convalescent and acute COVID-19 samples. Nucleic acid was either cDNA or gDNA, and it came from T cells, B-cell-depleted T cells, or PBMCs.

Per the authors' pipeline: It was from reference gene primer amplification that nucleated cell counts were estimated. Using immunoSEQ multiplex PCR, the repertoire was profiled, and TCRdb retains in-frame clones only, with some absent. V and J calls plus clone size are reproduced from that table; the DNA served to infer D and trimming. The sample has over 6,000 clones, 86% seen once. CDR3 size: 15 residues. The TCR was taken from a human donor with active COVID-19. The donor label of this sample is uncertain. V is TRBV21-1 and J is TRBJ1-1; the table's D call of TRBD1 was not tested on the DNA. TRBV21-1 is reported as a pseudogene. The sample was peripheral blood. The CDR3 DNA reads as TGTGCCAGCAGCAACTCAGACAGGGGGAACACTGAAGCTTTCTTT. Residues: CASSNSDRGNTEAFF.